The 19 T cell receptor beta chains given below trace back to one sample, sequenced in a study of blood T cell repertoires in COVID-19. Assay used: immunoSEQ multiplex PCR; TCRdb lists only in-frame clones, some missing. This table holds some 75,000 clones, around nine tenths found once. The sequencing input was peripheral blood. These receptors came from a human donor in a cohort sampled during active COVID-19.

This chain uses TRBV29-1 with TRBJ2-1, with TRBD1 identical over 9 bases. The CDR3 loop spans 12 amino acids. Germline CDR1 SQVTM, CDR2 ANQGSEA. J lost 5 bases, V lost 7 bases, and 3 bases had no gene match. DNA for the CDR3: TGCAGCGCGGACAGGGGTAACAATGAGCAGTTCTTC. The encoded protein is CSADRGNNEQFF.

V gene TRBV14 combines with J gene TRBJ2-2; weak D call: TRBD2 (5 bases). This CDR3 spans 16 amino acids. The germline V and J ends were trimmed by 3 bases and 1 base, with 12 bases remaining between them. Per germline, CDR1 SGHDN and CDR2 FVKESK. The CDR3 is CASSQGGRGNTGELFF. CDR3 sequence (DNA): TGTGCCAGCAGCCAGGGCGGACGGGGGAACACCGGGGAGCTGTTTTTT.

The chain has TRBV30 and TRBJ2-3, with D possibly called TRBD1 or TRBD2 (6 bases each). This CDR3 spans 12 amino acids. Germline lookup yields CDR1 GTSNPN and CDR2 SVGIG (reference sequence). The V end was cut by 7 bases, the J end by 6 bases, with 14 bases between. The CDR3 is CALGGSGDTQYF. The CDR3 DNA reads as TGTGCCTTGGGGGGCTCAGGGGATACGCAGTATTTT.

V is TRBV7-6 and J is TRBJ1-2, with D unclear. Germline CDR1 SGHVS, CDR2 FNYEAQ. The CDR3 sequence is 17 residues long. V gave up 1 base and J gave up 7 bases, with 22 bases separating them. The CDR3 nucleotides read TGTGCCAGCAGCTTAGGTTCGTCGGGGTCTGGATCGGGTGGCTACACCTTC. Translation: CASSLGSSGSGSGGYTF.

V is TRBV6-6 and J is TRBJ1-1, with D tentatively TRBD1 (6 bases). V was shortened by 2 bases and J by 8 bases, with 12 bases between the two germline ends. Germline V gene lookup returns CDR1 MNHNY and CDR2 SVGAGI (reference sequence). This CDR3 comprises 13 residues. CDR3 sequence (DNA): TGTGCCAGCAGTTACGATTGGGGGACAGAAGCTTTCTTT. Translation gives CASSYDWGTEAFF.

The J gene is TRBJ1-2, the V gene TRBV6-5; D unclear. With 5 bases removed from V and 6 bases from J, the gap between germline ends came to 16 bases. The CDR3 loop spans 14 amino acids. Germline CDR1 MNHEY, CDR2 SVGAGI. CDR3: CASSPIDMPHGYTF. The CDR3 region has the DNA TGTGCCAGCAGTCCAATTGACATGCCACATGGCTACACCTTC.

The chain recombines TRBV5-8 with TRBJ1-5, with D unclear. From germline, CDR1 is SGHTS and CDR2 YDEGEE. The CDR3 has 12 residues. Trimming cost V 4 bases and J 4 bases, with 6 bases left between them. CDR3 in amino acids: CASSGLNQPQHF. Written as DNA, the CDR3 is TGTGCCAGCAGCGGACTAAATCAGCCCCAGCATTTT.

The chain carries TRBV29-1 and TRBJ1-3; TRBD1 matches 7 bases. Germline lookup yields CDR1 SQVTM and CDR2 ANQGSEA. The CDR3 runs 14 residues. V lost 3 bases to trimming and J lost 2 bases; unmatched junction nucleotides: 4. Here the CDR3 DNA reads TGCAGCGTTGAGGACAGGAGGCCTGGAAACACCATATATTTT. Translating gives CSVEDRRPGNTIYF.

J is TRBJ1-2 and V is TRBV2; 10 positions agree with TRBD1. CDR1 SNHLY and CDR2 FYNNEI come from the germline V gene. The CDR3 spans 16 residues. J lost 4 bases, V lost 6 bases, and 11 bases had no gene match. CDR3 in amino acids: CASRQGQGTRSYGYTF. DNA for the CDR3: TGTGCCAGCAGGCAGGGACAGGGGACCCGGAGCTATGGCTACACCTTC.

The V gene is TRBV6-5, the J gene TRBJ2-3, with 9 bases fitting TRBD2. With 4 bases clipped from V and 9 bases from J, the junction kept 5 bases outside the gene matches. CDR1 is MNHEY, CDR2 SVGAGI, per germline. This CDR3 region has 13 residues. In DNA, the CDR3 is TGTGCCAGCAGTTCTCGACTAGCGGAGACGCAGTATTTT. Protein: CASSSRLAETQYF.

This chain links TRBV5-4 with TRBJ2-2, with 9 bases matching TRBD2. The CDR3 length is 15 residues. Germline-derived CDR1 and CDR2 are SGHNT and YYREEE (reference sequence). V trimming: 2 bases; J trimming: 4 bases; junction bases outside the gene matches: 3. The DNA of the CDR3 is TGTGCCAGCAGCTTCGCGCGGGGGGGCACCGGGGAGCTGTTTTTT. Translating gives CASSFARGGTGELFF.

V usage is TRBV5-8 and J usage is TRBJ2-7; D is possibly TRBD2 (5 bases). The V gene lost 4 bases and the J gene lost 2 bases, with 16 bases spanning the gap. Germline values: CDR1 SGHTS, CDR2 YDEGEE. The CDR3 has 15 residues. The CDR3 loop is CASSPGVVGAYEQYF. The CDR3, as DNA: TGTGCCAGCAGCCCCGGCGTCGTCGGGGCCTACGAGCAGTACTTC.

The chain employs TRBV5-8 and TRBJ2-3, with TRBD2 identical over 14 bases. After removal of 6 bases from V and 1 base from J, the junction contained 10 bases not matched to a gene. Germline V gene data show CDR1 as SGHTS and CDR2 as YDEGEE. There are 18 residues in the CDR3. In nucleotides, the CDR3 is TGTGCCAGCACCTGGGGGACTAGCGGGGGATCAGGCACAGATACGCAGTATTTT. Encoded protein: CASTWGTSGGSGTDTQYF.

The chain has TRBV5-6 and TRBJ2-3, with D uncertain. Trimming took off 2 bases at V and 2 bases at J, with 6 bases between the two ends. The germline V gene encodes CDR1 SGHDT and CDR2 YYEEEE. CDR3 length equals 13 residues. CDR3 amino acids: CASSLRSTDTQYF. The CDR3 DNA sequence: TGTGCCAGCAGCTTACGGTCCACAGATACGCAGTATTTT.

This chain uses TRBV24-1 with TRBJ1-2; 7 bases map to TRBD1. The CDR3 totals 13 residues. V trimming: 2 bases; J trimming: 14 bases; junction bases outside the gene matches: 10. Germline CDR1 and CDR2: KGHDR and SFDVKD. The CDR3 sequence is CATSDSPGQDLTF. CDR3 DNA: TGTGCCACCAGTGATTCCCCTGGACAGGATCTGACCTTC.

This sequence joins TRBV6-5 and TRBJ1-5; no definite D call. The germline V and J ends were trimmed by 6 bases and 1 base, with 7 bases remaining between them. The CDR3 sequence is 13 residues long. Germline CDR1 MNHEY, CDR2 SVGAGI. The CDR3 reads CASSGWSNQPQHF. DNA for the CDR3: TGTGCCAGCAGCGGGTGGAGCAATCAGCCCCAGCATTTT.

The DNA of the CDR3 is TGTGCCTGGAGTACTGGGAACAGGGGGCGCGACCAAGAGACCCAGTACTTC. Protein product: CAWSTGNRGRDQETQYF. V gene TRBV30 combines with J gene TRBJ2-5; 9 bases align to TRBD1. This CDR3 contains 17 residues. Germline values: CDR1 GTSNPN, CDR2 SVGIG (reference sequence). V trimming: 2 bases; J trimming: 0 bases; junction bases outside the gene matches: 10.

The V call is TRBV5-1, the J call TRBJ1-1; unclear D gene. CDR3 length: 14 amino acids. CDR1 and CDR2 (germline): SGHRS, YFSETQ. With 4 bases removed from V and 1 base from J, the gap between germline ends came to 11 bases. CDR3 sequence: CASSVDGRNTEAFF. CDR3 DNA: TGCGCCAGCAGCGTGGACGGGAGGAACACTGAAGCTTTCTTT. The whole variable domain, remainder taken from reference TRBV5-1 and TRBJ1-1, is KAGVTQTPRYLIKTRGQQVTLSCSPISGHRSVSWYQQTPGQGLQFLFEYFSETQRNKGNFPGRFSGRQFSNSRSEMNVSTLELGDSALYLCASSVDGRNTEAFFGQGTRLTVV.

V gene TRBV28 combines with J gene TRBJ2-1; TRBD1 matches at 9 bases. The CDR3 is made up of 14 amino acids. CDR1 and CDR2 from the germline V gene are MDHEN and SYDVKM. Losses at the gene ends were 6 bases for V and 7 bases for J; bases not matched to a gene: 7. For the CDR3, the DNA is TGTGCCAGCAGACCGGGACAGGGTTTAAATGAGCAGTTCTTC. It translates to CASRPGQGLNEQFF.